This T cell receptor beta chain was identified in a study of response to subunit inactivated influenza vaccine. Study observations and caveats: Researchers suggested that each seasonal influenza vaccination recruits few new T cells.

TCRdb used MiXCR to reprocess the RT-PCR reads, holding one entry per CDR3 protein. The sample has hundreds of thousands of distinct CDR3 sequences; 12% are singletons. A note on this clonotype: The antigen is undetermined.

Material: PBMCs from blood, obtained on the day of vaccination. The receptor was isolated from a middle-aged man who received an inactivated influenza vaccine.

CDR3 amino acids: CASSPSGDSPLHF. CDR3 DNA: TGTGCCAGCTCACCATCGGGAGATTCACCCCTCCACTTT. The chain carries TRBV18 and TRBJ1-6; no definite D call. This CDR3 is built from 13 residues. The V gene's germline CDR1 is KGHSH and CDR2 LQKENI. V shed 2 bases and J shed 8 bases, with 7 bases lying between them.